This TCR beta chain was found in a study of cytomegalovirus exposure and HLA in healthy donors. Study findings and constraints: Per a prior analysis, the majority of TCR beta V segments were productive roughly 87% or roughly 30% of the time. In vitro testing confirmed a few CMV-associated chains as specific for CMV antigens. TCR beta chains associated with HLA were, in a later analysis, more clonally expanded than equally common others.

Primers: 60 Vbeta forward and 13 Jbeta reverse. Clones were read by immunoSEQ multiplex PCR, and TCRdb kept only the in-frame ones, dropping some. The sample holds 100,000 to 150,000 clones, around 74% seen once. Worth noting for this clone: Antigen specificity is unknown. Additional DNA sequences in this sample encode the identical CDR3.

Sequenced input: PBMCs. This TCR came from a man aged 60 to 75 in good health and CMV-seropositive.

The chain's CDR3 is CASSRTSGYEQYF. The CDR3 bases are TGTGCCAGCAGTCGGACTAGCGGTTACGAGCAGTACTTC. The V call is TRBV6-5, the J call TRBJ2-7; 10 bases are shared with TRBD2. In germline, CDR1 is MNHEY, CDR2 SVGAGI. This CDR3 has 13 residues. V lost 5 bases to trimming and J lost 4 bases; unmatched junction nucleotides: 2.